This T cell receptor beta chain originates from a study of cytomegalovirus exposure and HLA in healthy donors (dated by TCRdb to 2016 to 2017). As for the study more broadly: According to a later analysis, the approximately 120 validation repertoires were produced on the same platform as the approximately 600 repertoires of the first cohort. The study aimed to test whether cataloging public T cell receptors could reveal signatures of past pathogen exposure. To predict cytomegalovirus infection status, the study combined high-throughput TCR immunosequencing, statistical association of individual TCRs with disease status, and machine learning. Along with the roughly 670-subject first cohort, a separate validation cohort of around 120 different subjects was used.

Concerning this clone itself: The clone's antigen remains unknown. Per-base quality was not reported, and no clone a single base away is much larger than it.

Separate from the roughly 700-subject first cohort, the validation cohort of about 130 subjects was the group to which the donors belonged. CDR1 and CDR2 are read off the germline V gene as MNHNS and SASEGT. Unmatched junction bases come to 5, with V trimmed by 4 bases and J by 2 bases. The CDR3 holds 15 amino acids from the cysteine to the phenylalanine. The kept DNA is CDR3 alone, 45 bases in frame from the first base. Library preparation was by the immunoSEQ multiplex PCR assay. The authors processed their data as follows. To diagnose cytomegalovirus status from the catalog of TCR beta chain sequences, a statistical classification framework was built. The source is immuneACCESS, and TCRdb retained only in-frame sequences with V and J called. Part of the clones is not carried over; for the studies checked, unresolved V genes explain less than half of this, and the remainder is unexplained. D and trimming come from the DNA, and the V and J calls and clone size come from that table. Present in this sample are roughly 190,000 clones, around 88% of which were seen just once. Together, the top ten hold 1.4% to 1.5% of the sample.

What the research found in general, with its limitations: In a later analysis, TCRs clustered in the first cohort were found to also tend to co-occur in the roughly 130 validation repertoires, with 90% to 95% of cluster scores above 0. The authors suggested that the approach could potentially be extended to other disease states and immunological phenotypes. The study gave a list of around 170 TCR beta chains associated with cytomegalovirus. A few of the identified cytomegalovirus-associated TCR beta chains were confirmed in vitro to be specific for cytomegalovirus antigens. A later analysis lacked HLA typing for the validation cohort, so it scored co-occurrence in that cohort across all 120 or so repertoires. Across donors, most TCR sequences were observed very rarely, whereas some public TCRs were present in many individuals. The classifier was reported to diagnose cytomegalovirus status with high specificity and sensitivity in both the original cohort and the validation cohort.

The source is a woman under 30 in good health and CMV-seronegative. Sequenced sample: PBMCs. The V and J genes are TRBV6-1 and TRBJ2-7; 10 central nucleotides agree with TRBD1. The CDR3 sequence is CASSAGTGAPYEQYF. The DNA sequence is as follows: TGTGCCAGCAGTGCTGGGACAGGGGCCCCCTACGAGCAGTACTTC.